These 5 T cell receptor beta chains were sequenced from one sample in a study of blood T cell repertoires in COVID-19. Clones were sequenced by immunoSEQ multiplex PCR, and TCRdb holds only the in-frame ones, with some missing. The sample shows over 85,000 clones, 84% of them seen only once. The material sequenced was peripheral blood. The receptors were sampled from a human donor in a cohort sampled during active COVID-19.

The V and J genes are TRBV7-3 and TRBJ2-1; 10 bases match TRBD2. The V segment lost 0 bases and the J segment 15 bases; nucleotides outside the gene matches: 5. Germline V CDR1 and CDR2: SGHTA, FQGTGA. This CDR3 region has 13 residues. DNA for the CDR3: TGTGCCAGCAGCTTAACGTCGCTAGCGGGGGCGTTCTTC. Its protein is CASSLTSLAGAFF.

This rearrangement joins TRBV2 to TRBJ1-3, with D possibly being TRBD1 (5 bases). There are 15 residues in the CDR3. From germline, CDR1 is SNHLY and CDR2 FYNNEI. V was shortened by 8 bases and J by 0 bases, with 14 bases between the two germline ends. The CDR3 region is CASRRQHYSGNTIYF. As DNA, the CDR3 is TGTGCCAGCCGACGACAGCACTACTCTGGAAACACCATATATTTT.

The chain is built from TRBV29-1 and TRBJ2-3; a possible D gene is TRBD2 (7 bases). This CDR3 region has 12 residues. Germline CDR1 is SQVTM and CDR2 is ANQGSEA. The CDR3 region is CSMGGGPNTQYF. The CDR3 coding sequence is TGCAGTATGGGGGGGGGCCCGAATACGCAGTATTTT.

The V gene is TRBV5-1, the J gene TRBJ2-7, with 9 positions matching TRBD1. The V gene's germline CDR1 is SGHRS and CDR2 YFSETQ. This CDR3 is 15 amino acids long. The V gene end was trimmed by 1 base and the J gene end by 4 bases; junction bases not matched to a gene: 6. In nucleotides, the CDR3 is TGCGCCAGCAGCTTGAGGACAGGGGAAGTATACGAGCAGTACTTC. Its translation is CASSLRTGEVYEQYF. The variable domain in full, with the rest retrieved from reference TRBV5-1 and TRBJ2-7, is KAGVTQTPRYLIKTRGQQVTLSCSPISGHRSVSWYQQTPGQGLQFLFEYFSETQRNKGNFPGRFSGRQFSNSRSEMNVSTLELGDSALYLCASSLRTGEVYEQYFGPGTRLTVT.

The V call is TRBV6-2 or TRBV6-3, the J call TRBJ1-4; TRBD1 is a possible D gene (6 bases). CDR1 and CDR2 from the germline V gene are MNHEY and SVGEGT. V was trimmed by 4 bases and J by 8 bases, leaving 14 bases between them. The CDR3 runs to 14 residues. The CDR3 reads CASSLGASREKLFF. In DNA form, the CDR3 reads TGTGCCAGCAGTTTGGGGGCGTCGAGAGAAAAACTGTTTTTT.